This TCR beta chain was found in a study of blood T cell repertoires in COVID-19. Overall study context: Collection of acute and convalescent COVID-19 samples took place in the United States, Italy and Spain. PBMCs, B-cell-depleted T cells, or T cells provided the cDNA or gDNA that made up the material.

Seattle participants joined during active infection and were tracked over time. Germline CDR1 reads KGHDR; CDR2 reads SFDVKD. J gave up 5 bases and V 7 bases, and 4 bases lay outside the gene matches. This CDR3 is 13 amino acids long. As processed by the authors: Estimation of nucleated cell counts was performed using reference gene primer amplification. The repertoire was sequenced with immunoSEQ multiplex PCR; TCRdb's copy has only in-frame clones and lacks some. The V and J calls and clone size come from that table; D and trimming were worked out from the DNA. The sample contains over 150,000 clones, less than 90% of which appear only once.

The origin of this receptor is a woman aged 70 to 79 with COVID-19, enrolled during active disease. Sequencing was carried out using peripheral blood. The genes are TRBV24-1 and TRBJ1-5; TRBD1 aligns across 7 bases. The CDR3 is CATSRDSDQPQHF. The CDR3 DNA is TGTGCCACCAGCCGGGACAGCGATCAGCCCCAGCATTTT.